This T cell receptor (beta chain) is from a study of T cells in Graves' hyperthyroidism and ophthalmopathy. The study's findings and limits: Model output signaled ophthalmopathy a median around 5.9 months ahead of onset. Expanded thyroid clonotypes (above 0.001) were mostly also found in blood.

In regard to this clonotype: What it binds is unknown.

Germline CDR1 DFQATT, CDR2 SNEGSKA (reference sequence). V shed 5 bases and J shed 7 bases, with 14 bases lying between them. The CDR3 has 12 residues. From approximately 9.5 ml of fresh peripheral blood, PBMCs were isolated. The source material, RNA transcripts, was used to amplify TCR beta CDR3 regions. HTBI primers drove first-round RT-PCR of the TCR CDR3. TCRdb independently ran MiXCR on the multiplex PCR reads; one entry per CDR3 protein. Of around 99,000 distinct CDR3 sequences in the sample, around a sixth are singletons; the top ten hold 40% to 50%. Sequencing was done on a sample of blood. The TCR originated in a woman aged 45-59 years with Graves' hyperthyroidism. V gene TRBV20-1 combines with J gene TRBJ2-5; possibly TRBD1 or TRBD2 for D (5 bases each). DNA of the CDR3: TGCAGTGCTCCCCCGGCTGGGGGGACCCAGTACTTC. This sequence encodes CSAPPAGGTQYF.